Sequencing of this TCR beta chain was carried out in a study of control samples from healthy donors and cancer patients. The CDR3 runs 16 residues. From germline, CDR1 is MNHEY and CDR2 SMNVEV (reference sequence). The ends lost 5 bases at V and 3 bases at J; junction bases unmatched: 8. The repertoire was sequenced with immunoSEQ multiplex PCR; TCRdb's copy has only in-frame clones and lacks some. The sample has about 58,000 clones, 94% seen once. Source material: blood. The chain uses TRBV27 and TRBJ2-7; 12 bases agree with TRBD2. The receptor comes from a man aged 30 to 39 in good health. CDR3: CASSPTWTSGIYEQYF. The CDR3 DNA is TGTGCCAGCAGTCCCACCTGGACTAGCGGGATCTACGAGCAGTACTTC.